This T cell receptor beta chain was documented in a study of T cell repertoires in cytomegalovirus infection. Worth noting for this clonotype: Its cognate antigen is unknown.

TCRdb re-called the reads through MiXCR, storing one row per CDR3 protein. Of about 500,000 distinct CDR3 sequences listed, around 30% were seen once; the top ten hold around a sixth. The study, taken as a whole, reports: Adding up the frequency of public TCR beta families identified people who carried CMV plus the relevant HLA.

Material: cultured PBMCs, obtained from culture after CMV antigen stimulation. The sequence was collected from a human donor in good health (CMV status not recorded). Some clones in this sample may be carry-over from other donors' samples.

In DNA, the CDR3 is TGTGCCAGCTCACCGAAACTCGGGACAGGGGGCTTCTTGCGGGATTCACCCCTCCACTTT. Translated: CASSPKLGTGGFLRDSPLHF. This chain links TRBV18 with TRBJ1-6; TRBD1 aligns across 12 bases. CDR1 and CDR2 (germline): KGHSH, LQKENI. The junction had 17 bases not matched to a gene; V was cut back by 3 bases and J by 8 bases. The CDR3 has 20 amino acids.